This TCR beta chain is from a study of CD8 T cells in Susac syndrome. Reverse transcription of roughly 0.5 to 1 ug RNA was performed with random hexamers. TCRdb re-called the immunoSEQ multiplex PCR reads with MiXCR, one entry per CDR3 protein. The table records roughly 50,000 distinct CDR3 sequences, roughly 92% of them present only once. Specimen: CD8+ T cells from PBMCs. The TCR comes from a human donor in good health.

The CDR3 spells CASSQGTNYEQYF. Written as DNA, the CDR3 is TGCGCCAGCAGCCAGGGGACAAACTACGAGCAGTACTTC. This chain connects TRBV4-3 to TRBJ2-7; a possible D gene is TRBD1 (6 bases). The CDR3 totals 13 residues. V shed 3 bases and J shed 3 bases, with 9 bases lying between them. Germline V lookup: CDR1 LGHNA, CDR2 YSLEER.